This TCR beta chain was captured in a study of identical twins. TCRdb used MiXCR to reprocess the 5' RACE reads, holding one entry per CDR3 protein. Among fewer than 500,000 distinct CDR3 sequences listed, 20% to 25% were seen once. Germline V CDR1 and CDR2: SGDLS, YYNGEE. The CDR3 extends over 12 amino acids. Trimming removed 6 bases from V and 2 bases from J, with 6 bases in between. This same sample was also part of a study on T cells expressing NK-cell markers. That paper adds: No clear determination of HCMV specificity was made for expanded NKG2C+ T cell clones.

V gene TRBV9 combines with J gene TRBJ2-1; D remains unclear. The TCR sequence derives from a young woman in good health. The sample was CD4+ T cells sorted from blood. CDR3 sequence (DNA): TGTGCCAGCATAACCACCTACAATGAGCAGTTCTTC. It is translated as CASITTYNEQFF. The full variable domain, with the rest looked up from reference TRBV9 and TRBJ2-1, is DSGVTQTPKHLITATGQRVTLRCSPRSGDLSVYWYQQSLDQGLQFLIQYYNGEERAKGNILERFSAQQFPDLHSELNLSSLELGDSALYFCASITTYNEQFFGPGTRLTVL.